This entry lists 17 T cell receptor beta chains sequenced from one sample in a study of T cell responses to AZD1222 COVID-19 vaccine. Data came from immunoSEQ multiplex PCR; TCRdb stores just in-frame clones and leaves some out. The sample lists 45,000 to 65,000 clones; 80% to 90% were seen once. The sample in question was peripheral blood, obtained on day 0 of AZD1222 vaccination. These TCRs come from an adult in good health.

The chain is built from TRBV19 and TRBJ2-1, with 12 bases that match TRBD2. The CDR3 extends over 16 amino acids. Germline CDR1 and CDR2: LNHDA and SQIVND (reference sequence). V lost 3 bases to trimming and J lost 8 bases; unmatched junction nucleotides: 8. Written as DNA, the CDR3 is TGTGCCAGTAGTATCGCTAGCGGGAGGGTGGGCGATGAGCAGTTCTTC. Its translation: CASSIASGRVGDEQFF.

This clone was recorded only once. V usage is TRBV24-1 and J usage is TRBJ2-2; 7 nucleotides agree with TRBD2. The junction had 4 bases not matched to a gene; V was cut back by 0 bases and J by 1 base. The germline V gene has CDR1 KGHDR and CDR2 SFDVKD. CDR3 size: 17 residues. CDR3 protein: CATSDLRGEGNTGELFF. CDR3 nucleotides: TGTGCCACCAGTGATTTGCGGGGGGAAGGGAACACCGGGGAGCTGTTTTTT.

This chain links TRBV5-5 with TRBJ2-2, with 10 positions matching TRBD1. Germline V gene data show CDR1 as SGHKS and CDR2 as YYEKEE (reference sequence). This CDR3 is 13 amino acids long. With 8 bases clipped from V and 4 bases from J, the junction kept 2 bases outside the gene matches. For the CDR3, the DNA is TGTGCCAGTCGACAGGGGGCCACCGGGGAGCTGTTTTTT. It specifies CASRQGATGELFF.

The CDR3 spells CASSLDLAGSNEQFF. Here the CDR3 DNA reads TGTGCCAGCAGCTTGGATCTAGCGGGATCCAATGAGCAGTTCTTC. V usage is TRBV5-4 and J usage is TRBJ2-1, with 9 bases matching TRBD2. The CDR3 runs 15 residues. The V segment lost 0 bases and the J segment 6 bases; nucleotides outside the gene matches: 4. Germline V CDR1 and CDR2: SGHNT, YYREEE (reference sequence).

The chain employs TRBV15 and TRBJ1-4; no reliable D call. This CDR3 is 13 amino acids long. Trimming cost V 1 base and J 11 bases, with 11 bases left between them. Germline CDR1 LNHNV, CDR2 YYDKDF (reference sequence). The CDR3 region is CATSRVPSLKLFF. CDR3 DNA sequence: TGTGCCACCAGCAGAGTTCCTTCTCTGAAACTGTTTTTT.

This clone was counted a single time. The rearrangement uses TRBV10-2 and TRBJ2-7, with TRBD2 matching 8 bases. The CDR3 runs 14 residues. From germline, CDR1 is WSHSY and CDR2 SAAADI. After removal of 3 bases from V and 3 bases from J, the junction contained 4 bases not matched to a gene. The CDR3 reads CASSDGRGGYEQYF. The CDR3 DNA sequence: TGCGCCAGCAGTGACGGGAGGGGAGGCTACGAGCAGTACTTC.

The rearrangement links TRBV7-2 to TRBJ2-7, with D uncertain. V lost 0 bases and J lost 5, with 5 bases in between. The V gene's germline CDR1 is SGHTA and CDR2 FQGNSA. This CDR3 comprises 12 residues. The DNA for the CDR3 is TGTGCCAGCAGCTTAGCACTGGACGAGCAGTACTTC. Its protein is CASSLALDEQYF. The full variable domain, its missing parts supplied by reference TRBV7-2 and TRBJ2-7, is GAGVSQSPSNKVTEKGKDVELRCDPISGHTALYWYRQSLGQGLEFLIYFQGNSAPDKSGLPSDRFSAERTGGSVSTLTIQRTQQEDSAVYLCASSLALDEQYFGPGTRLTVT.

The chain combines TRBV7-2 with TRBJ2-5; D is uncertain. The CDR3 spans 15 residues. The germline V gene encodes CDR1 SGHTA and CDR2 FQGNSA. V lost 1 base and J 4 bases, leaving 13 bases between the germline ends. As DNA, the CDR3 is TGTGCCAGCAGCTTAGGGTCAGCCAGCCGAGAGACCCAGTACTTC. It is translated as CASSLGSASRETQYF.

The rearrangement links TRBV5-1 to TRBJ2-7; TRBD2 is a possible D gene (6 bases). V gave up 1 base and J gave up 5 bases, with 16 bases separating them. Germline V gives CDR1 SGHRS, CDR2 YFSETQ. This CDR3 is built from 15 residues. The CDR3 loop is CASSLSPGRRDEQYF. CDR3 DNA: TGCGCCAGCAGCTTGTCGCCGGGCCGGAGGGACGAGCAGTACTTC.

This sequence joins TRBV19 and TRBJ1-2; D perhaps matches TRBD1 (6 bases). Trimming removed 6 bases from V and 2 bases from J, with 10 bases in between. Germline lookup yields CDR1 LNHDA and CDR2 SQIVND (reference sequence). This CDR3 region has 13 residues. CDR3 coding DNA: TGTGCCAGTAGATTTGACAGGAACTATGGCTACACCTTC. Translating gives CASRFDRNYGYTF.

The chain is built from TRBV19 and TRBJ2-2; D unclear. CDR3 length equals 14 residues. The germline V gene encodes CDR1 LNHDA and CDR2 SQIVND (reference sequence). Deletions cut 3 bases from V and 5 bases from J, with 10 bases between. The CDR3 DNA is TGTGCCAGTAGTATTGAGGCAGTTACCGGGGAGCTGTTTTTT. It codes for CASSIEAVTGELFF.

The V call is TRBV19, the J call TRBJ2-6, with 7 bases fitting TRBD1. The V gene's germline CDR1 is LNHDA and CDR2 SQIVND (reference sequence). This CDR3 region has 19 residues. V was pared by 3 bases and J by 1 base, with 12 bases of the junction left unmatched. The CDR3 reads CASSIGTAKTFSGANVLTF. For the CDR3, the DNA is TGTGCCAGTAGTATCGGGACAGCCAAAACCTTTTCTGGGGCCAACGTCCTGACTTTC.

The chain carries TRBV2 and TRBJ2-2, with TRBD1 as a possible D gene (7 bases). V lost 4 bases and J lost 5, with 14 bases in between. Germline CDR1 is SNHLY and CDR2 is FYNNEI. The length of the CDR3 is 15 residues. CDR3 coding DNA: TGTGCCAGCAGTGCCGGAGGGGGCAGGACCGGGGAGCTGTTTTTT. Its protein product is CASSAGGGRTGELFF.

V and J are TRBV11-3 and TRBJ2-3, with 11 bases identical to TRBD1. Germline V CDR1 and CDR2: SGHNT, YENEEA. The CDR3 contains 16 residues. V gave up 1 base and J gave up 8 bases; unmatched junction bases: 8. CDR3 amino acids: CASSLVPGQGVGTQYF. The CDR3 DNA reads as TGTGCCAGCAGCTTAGTCCCGGGACAGGGGGTCGGTACGCAGTATTTT.

This chain uses TRBV30 with TRBJ1-3; unclear D gene. The CDR3 has 15 amino acids. With 1 base removed from V and 0 bases from J, the gap between germline ends came to 10 bases. From germline, CDR1 is GTSNPN and CDR2 SVGIG (reference sequence). The CDR3 reads CAWSGQPSSGNTIYF. The CDR3 DNA sequence: TGTGCCTGGAGTGGGCAGCCGAGCTCTGGAAACACCATATATTTT.

This chain connects TRBV29-1 to TRBJ1-2; D call uncertain. Trimming left V 0 bases short and J 5 bases short, with 13 bases between. CDR3 length equals 14 residues. In germline, CDR1 is SQVTM, CDR2 ANQGSEA. This CDR3 reads CSVEDQTEGYGYTF. In DNA, the CDR3 is TGCAGCGTTGAAGATCAGACGGAGGGTTATGGCTACACCTTC.

J is TRBJ2-7 and V is TRBV6-5, with TRBD1 as a possible D gene (6 bases). The germline V and J ends were trimmed by 4 bases and 7 bases, with 17 bases remaining between them. This CDR3 is 14 amino acids long. In germline, CDR1 is MNHEY, CDR2 SVGAGI. CDR3 sequence (DNA): TGTGCCAGCAGTTCCCCGGACAGTCCGCTTGAGCAGTACTTC. It specifies CASSSPDSPLEQYF.